A single sample is the source of the 29 T cell receptor beta chains below, sequenced in a study of T cell responses to AZD1222 COVID-19 vaccine. The data were produced by immunoSEQ multiplex PCR, yet TCRdb's version contains in-frame clones alone and is incomplete. The table includes approximately 120,000 clones, 70% to 90% detected once. The sample here was peripheral blood, taken on day 0 of AZD1222 vaccination. The receptors stem from an adult in good health.

This clone has more than one count but fewer than ten. This chain connects TRBV19 to TRBJ2-7, with 10 bases identical to TRBD1. The germline V gene has CDR1 LNHDA and CDR2 SQIVND (reference sequence). CDR3 length: 13 amino acids. The CDR3 here is CAPRQGATYEQYF. In DNA form, the CDR3 reads TGTGCACCCCGACAGGGGGCTACCTACGAGCAGTACTTC.

This clone was picked up one time. The rearrangement links TRBV10-1 to TRBJ1-6; 9 nucleotides align to TRBD1. Germline CDR1 reads WNHNN; CDR2 reads SYGVQD (reference sequence). Trimming took 8 bases from V and 6 from J; bases not matched to a gene: 14. The CDR3 extends over 17 amino acids. The CDR3 region is CASWDFRDRERNSPLHF. The CDR3 bases are TGCGCCAGCTGGGACTTCCGGGACAGGGAGCGTAATTCACCCCTCCACTTT.

This clone was seen a single time. The chain is built from TRBV10-3 and TRBJ2-2; TRBD2 aligns across 9 bases. CDR3 size: 15 residues. V shed 7 bases, J shed 4 bases, and the junction held 7 bases outside the gene matches. From germline, CDR1 is ENHRY and CDR2 SYGVKD. The CDR3 region is CAIKQTSGFTGELFF. CDR3 nucleotide sequence: TGTGCCATCAAACAGACTAGCGGATTCACCGGGGAGCTGTTTTTT.

The genes are TRBV7-3 and TRBJ2-5; possibly TRBD1 for D (6 bases). The germline V gene encodes CDR1 SGHTA and CDR2 FQGTGA. Trimming took 4 bases from V and 1 from J, leaving 16 bases between them. The CDR3 has 16 residues. The CDR3, as DNA: TGTGCCAGCAGCTCTCGCATTGGGGGCCCCCAAGAGACCCAGTACTTC. It specifies CASSSRIGGPQETQYF.

The chain links TRBV10-3 to TRBJ1-1, with D unclear. CDR1 is ENHRY and CDR2 is SYGVKD in the germline V gene. This CDR3 region has 15 residues. V was pared by 6 bases and J by 0 bases, with 14 bases between. The CDR3 region is CAIRERQAMNTEAFF. The CDR3 DNA sequence: TGTGCCATCAGGGAGAGGCAGGCTATGAACACTGAAGCTTTCTTT.

The chain joins TRBV2 to TRBJ2-3; 12 positions agree with TRBD1. Germline CDR1 and CDR2: SNHLY and FYNNEI. V lost 3 bases and J lost 4; bases outside the gene matches: 2. The CDR3 extends over 15 amino acids. The CDR3 here is CASSDGTGGSDTQYF. CDR3 nucleotide sequence: TGTGCCAGCAGTGACGGGACAGGGGGCTCAGATACGCAGTATTTT.

The chain is built from TRBV4-3 and TRBJ2-3; D is unresolved. Per germline, CDR1 LGHNA and CDR2 YSLEER. The CDR3 runs to 15 residues. Trimming shortened V by 1 base and J by 6 bases, and 14 bases separated the two germline ends. The CDR3 spells CASSQGSLGSDTQYF. CDR3 in DNA: TGCGCCAGCAGCCAAGGGTCCCTTGGTTCGGATACGCAGTATTTT.

CDR3 coding DNA: TGTGCCAGCTCCCCCTCCGGGGAAACGAATTCACCCCTCCACTTT. Amino acid sequence: CASSPSGETNSPLHF. The gene calls are TRBV18 and TRBJ1-6, with D unresolved. The germline V and J ends were trimmed by 6 bases and 7 bases, with 16 bases remaining between them. This CDR3 contains 15 residues. Germline V lookup: CDR1 KGHSH, CDR2 LQKENI.

The chain links TRBV7-2 to TRBJ1-1; D gene unclear. Trimming took off 5 bases at V and 6 bases at J, with 13 bases between the two ends. The CDR3 runs 13 residues. The germline V gene encodes CDR1 SGHTA and CDR2 FQGNSA. In DNA form, the CDR3 reads TGTGCCAGCAGCAATAACTGGGTCCCTGAAGCTTTCTTT. Protein: CASSNNWVPEAFF.

This clone was detected only once. The chain couples TRBV20-1 to TRBJ2-7, with D perhaps matching TRBD1 (5 bases). The germline V gene encodes CDR1 DFQATT and CDR2 SNEGSKA (reference sequence). The CDR3 is made up of 16 amino acids. V shed 3 bases and J shed 1 base, with 19 bases lying between them. The CDR3 sequence: CSASMASHQGSYEQYF. CDR3 coding DNA: TGCAGTGCTAGTATGGCGTCACACCAGGGATCCTACGAGCAGTACTTC.

The chain joins TRBV18 to TRBJ2-3; D is uncertain. The CDR3 is 12 residues long. Trimming took off 4 bases at V and 5 bases at J, with 7 bases between the two ends. Germline V gene data show CDR1 as KGHSH and CDR2 as LQKENI. The DNA of the CDR3 is TGTGCCAGCTCACGAGCCGTAGATACGCAGTATTTT. Translating gives CASSRAVDTQYF.

This rearrangement joins TRBV19 to TRBJ2-1; D not resolved. The CDR3 totals 14 residues. Per germline, CDR1 LNHDA and CDR2 SQIVND (reference sequence). Trimming cost V 3 bases and J 6 bases, with 12 bases left between them. CDR3 DNA: TGTGCCAGTAGTATTAATCTTTTCGGCAATGAGCAGTTCTTC. Translated: CASSINLFGNEQFF.

The V gene is TRBV19, the J gene TRBJ1-2; tentative D call: TRBD1 (5 bases). V was pared by 7 bases and J by 4 bases, with 16 bases between. The CDR3 contains 14 residues. The germline V gene encodes CDR1 LNHDA and CDR2 SQIVND (reference sequence). The CDR3 here is CASNYPGPIYGYTF. CDR3 sequence (DNA): TGTGCCAGTAACTATCCGGGACCGATCTATGGCTACACCTTC.

The chain employs TRBV19 and TRBJ1-3; D call uncertain. Trimming cost V 3 bases and J 4 bases, with 13 bases left between them. The CDR3 has 15 residues. Germline loops: CDR1 LNHDA, CDR2 SQIVND (reference sequence). The CDR3 loop reads CASSIARTFGNTIYF. In nucleotides, the CDR3 is TGTGCCAGTAGTATCGCCAGGACGTTCGGAAACACCATATATTTT.

This chain links TRBV18 with TRBJ2-7, with 8 bases that match TRBD2. This CDR3 has 14 amino acids. With V trimmed by 5 bases and J by 2 bases, 5 bases remained unmatched. Germline CDR1 reads KGHSH; CDR2 reads LQKENI. The DNA for the CDR3 is TGTGCCAGCTCAACAGCGGGGGTTACCTACGAGCAGTACTTC. Protein sequence: CASSTAGVTYEQYF.

V gene TRBV3-1 (or the pseudogene TRBV3-2) combines with J gene TRBJ2-3; no definite D call. V shed 1 base and J shed 13 bases, with 12 bases lying between them. The CDR3 spans 12 residues. CDR1 LGHDT and CDR2 YNNKEL come from the germline V gene (reference sequence). CDR3 loop: CASSQGQTSKYF. CDR3 nucleotides: TGTGCCAGCAGCCAAGGGCAGACATCGAAGTATTTT.

The chain employs TRBV19 and TRBJ1-2; the D gene is possibly TRBD1 (5 bases). The V and J ends lost 3 bases and 0 bases respectively, with 8 bases between them. The germline V gene has CDR1 LNHDA and CDR2 SQIVND (reference sequence). This CDR3 is 14 amino acids long. CDR3 DNA: TGTGCCAGTAGTATGGCGGGGGCTAACTATGGCTACACCTTC. Amino acid sequence: CASSMAGANYGYTF.

The chain couples TRBV7-2 to TRBJ1-1; D is unclear. This CDR3 is built from 14 residues. V gave up 3 bases and J gave up 3 bases, with 11 bases separating them. Germline CDR1 reads SGHTA; CDR2 reads FQGNSA. Here the CDR3 DNA reads TGTGCCAGCAGCTTGGATATGGTAGACACTGAAGCTTTCTTT. Its protein product is CASSLDMVDTEAFF.

The rearrangement links TRBV6-4 to TRBJ2-7; TRBD1 matches at 9 bases. J gave up 5 bases and V 11 bases, and 10 bases lay outside the gene matches. Germline CDR1 and CDR2: MRHNA and SNTAGT. The CDR3 extends over 13 amino acids. The CDR3 nucleotides read TGTGCCCCCCGGGACAGGGTAAGAAACGAGCAGTACTTC. This translates into CAPRDRVRNEQYF.

In its sample, this clone was seen once. The V call is TRBV29-1, the J call TRBJ1-2; TRBD1 matches at 8 bases. The CDR3 covers 13 residues. The germline CDR1 and CDR2 sequences are SQVTM and ANQGSEA. CDR3 DNA: TGCAGTGTACTACAGGGGGTCTCCTATGGCTACACCTTC. Its translation: CSVLQGVSYGYTF.

This rearrangement joins TRBV27 to TRBJ1-1, with D possibly matching TRBD1 (6 bases). The V and J ends lost 4 bases and 0 bases respectively, with 18 bases between them. The germline V gene has CDR1 MNHEY and CDR2 SMNVEV (reference sequence). This CDR3 spans 17 amino acids. The CDR3 sequence: CASSSTQGLGMNTEAFF. The CDR3 region has the DNA TGTGCCAGCAGTTCCACGCAGGGGCTTGGTATGAACACTGAAGCTTTCTTT.

This chain uses TRBV12-3 or TRBV12-4 with TRBJ1-1; TRBD1 is a possible D gene (6 bases). Trimming pared 3 bases from V and 11 bases from J, leaving 10 bases between. This CDR3 has 11 residues. The CDR3 DNA reads as TGTGCCAGCAGTTTCGAAAGGGGGGCTTTCTTT. Translating gives CASSFERGAFF.

The V gene is TRBV28, the J gene TRBJ2-5; D perhaps matches TRBD2 (6 bases). The CDR3 is 13 amino acids. The germline V gene has CDR1 MDHEN and CDR2 SYDVKM. V was clipped by 4 bases and J by 5 bases, with 11 bases between them. The CDR3 loop reads CASSWASAETQYF. The DNA of the CDR3 is TGTGCCAGCAGTTGGGCTAGCGCGGAGACCCAGTACTTC.

The V and J genes are TRBV10-3 and TRBJ1-5, with 7 bases lining up with TRBD1. J gave up 5 bases and V 11 bases, and 6 bases lay outside the gene matches. Germline CDR1 and CDR2: ENHRY and SYGVKD. CDR3 length: 12 amino acids. Written as DNA, the CDR3 is TGTGCCTCGAGGGGGCGGGATCAGCCCCAGCATTTT. Residues: CASRGRDQPQHF.

V usage is TRBV12-3 or TRBV12-4 and J usage is TRBJ1-2; no definite D call. This CDR3 is built from 12 residues. Deletions cut 6 bases from V and 4 bases from J, with 9 bases between. CDR3: CASSSGVYGYTF. The CDR3 DNA reads TGTGCCAGCAGCTCCGGAGTCTATGGCTACACCTTC.

The gene calls are TRBV7-2 and TRBJ2-1; 7 bases are a match to TRBD1. Germline CDR1 is SGHTA and CDR2 is FQGNSA. V lost 5 bases to trimming and J lost 4 bases; unmatched junction nucleotides: 8. This CDR3 has 15 amino acids. The CDR3 nucleotides are TGTGCCAGCAGCAACCGGAACAGGGGTTACAATGAGCAGTTCTTC. It is translated as CASSNRNRGYNEQFF.

CDR3 nucleotides: TGTGCCAGCAGCTTAGCCGGGGGCCAAACTGGTGGCTACACCTTC. Translation gives CASSLAGGQTGGYTF. This chain links TRBV11-2 with TRBJ1-2, with D possibly TRBD1 on 6 matching bases. V lost 1 base and J 7 bases, leaving 16 bases between the germline ends. Germline V gene sequence: CDR1 SGHAT, CDR2 FQNNGV. The CDR3 has 15 amino acids.

This sequence joins TRBV6-5 and TRBJ1-3; 8 nucleotides agree with TRBD1. The CDR3 is 14 amino acids. The germline gives CDR1 MNHEY, CDR2 SVGAGI. J was trimmed by 2 bases and V by 8 bases; bases with no gene match: 5. DNA of the CDR3: TGTGCCAGCTCTTGGACAGGGACTGGAAACACCATATATTTT. Encoded protein: CASSWTGTGNTIYF.

The genes are TRBV2 and TRBJ2-1; no definite D call. The CDR3 runs 12 residues. CDR1 SNHLY and CDR2 FYNNEI come from the germline V gene. V was cut by 5 bases and J by 9 bases, with 11 bases left in between. The CDR3 sequence: CASSYSPGEQFF. CDR3 bases: TGTGCCAGCAGTTACAGTCCTGGTGAGCAGTTCTTC. Drawing the rest from reference TRBV2 and TRBJ2-1, the complete variable domain is EPEVTQTPSHQVTQMGQEVILRCVPISNHLYFYWYRQILGQKVEFLVSFYNNEISEKSEIFDDQFSVERPDGSNFTLKIRSTKLEDSAMYFCASSYSPGEQFFGPGTRLTVL.